The 24 T cell receptor beta chains reported below all come from one sample, sequenced in a study of T cells in Graves' hyperthyroidism and ophthalmopathy. RNA transcripts served as the template for amplifying TCR beta CDR3 regions. The HTBI primer set was used in a first-round RT-PCR of the TCR CDR3. Each CDR3 protein gets one entry after TCRdb re-called the multiplex PCR reads with MiXCR. The sample has 650,000 to 700,000 distinct CDR3 sequences; roughly 17% are singletons. Sequenced input: blood. The receptor source for this set is a man aged 45-60 years with Graves' hyperthyroidism.

This clonotype occurred many times. This chain links TRBV24-1 with TRBJ2-1; no reliable D call. CDR1 KGHDR and CDR2 SFDVKD come from the germline V gene. This CDR3 comprises 12 residues. V was clipped by 5 bases and J by 4 bases, with 5 bases between them. This CDR3 reads CATSGSYNEQFF. CDR3 nucleotides: TGTGCCACCAGTGGTTCTTACAATGAGCAGTTCTTC.

This clonotype was found many times. The chain combines TRBV7-2 with TRBJ2-5; the D call may be TRBD1 or TRBD2 (5 bases each). Germline V gene data show CDR1 as SGHTA and CDR2 as FQGNSA. Trimming took 5 bases from V and 5 from J, leaving 18 bases between them. This CDR3 spans 15 amino acids. This chain's CDR3 is CASSRSGAVLETQYF. In nucleotides, the CDR3 is TGTGCCAGCAGCCGCTCCGGGGCGGTCCTGGAGACCCAGTACTTC.

The chain links TRBV11-2 to TRBJ1-5; D unresolved. Germline V gives CDR1 SGHAT, CDR2 FQNNGV. Trimming stripped 2 bases from V and 7 bases from J, with 9 bases between. The CDR3 loop spans 13 amino acids. This CDR3 is CASSLTIGQPQHF. The CDR3 DNA reads as TGTGCCAGCAGCTTAACAATTGGACAGCCCCAGCATTTT.

This chain connects TRBV4-1 to TRBJ2-7; 10 bases are shared with TRBD2. Germline CDR1 is MGHRA and CDR2 is YSYEKL. This CDR3 has 15 amino acids. J was trimmed by 4 bases and V by 2 bases; bases with no gene match: 5. The CDR3 region is CASSQLGTSEYEQYF. CDR3 in DNA: TGCGCCAGCAGCCAACTCGGGACTAGCGAGTACGAGCAGTACTTC.

This clonotype was seen many times. The V call is TRBV12-3 or TRBV12-4, the J call TRBJ2-1; 12 bases are shared with TRBD2. The CDR3 has 15 amino acids. Trimming removed 6 bases from V and 8 bases from J; junction bases left unmatched: 8. CDR3 in DNA: TGTGCCAGCAGGAGAGGACTAGCGGGACTGGATGAGCAGTTCTTC. It encodes CASRRGLAGLDEQFF.

The table lists this clonotype with a few counts. This rearrangement joins TRBV7-9 to TRBJ2-5; D may correspond to TRBD1 or TRBD2 (6 bases each). CDR1 is SEHNR and CDR2 is FQNEAQ in the germline V gene (reference sequence). The ends were cut back, 4 bases at V and 4 bases at J, with 19 bases in the middle. The CDR3 runs 16 residues. CDR3 DNA sequence: TGTGCCAGCAGCTCACCCTCAACAGGGCGGGGAGAGACCCAGTACTTC. Its translation is CASSSPSTGRGETQYF. The complete variable domain, with remaining parts taken from reference TRBV7-9 and TRBJ2-5, reads DTGVSQNPRHKITKRGQNVTFRCDPISEHNRLYWYRQTLGQGPEFLTYFQNEAQLEKSRLLSDRFSAERPKGSFSTLEIQRTEQGDSAMYLCASSSPSTGRGETQYFGPGTRLLVL.

The chain joins TRBV12-3 or TRBV12-4 to TRBJ2-1, with D perhaps matching TRBD2 (6 bases). The CDR3 runs 15 residues. Trimming removed 5 bases at V and 4 bases at J, with 15 bases between. CDR3 amino acids: CASSPSSGLYNEQFF. In DNA form, the CDR3 reads TGTGCCAGCAGTCCGAGTTCGGGACTTTACAATGAGCAGTTCTTC.

The gene calls are TRBV5-1 and TRBJ1-1, with a possible D match to TRBD1 (5 bases). V was shortened by 1 base and J by 0 bases, with 10 bases between the two germline ends. Germline V gives CDR1 SGHRS, CDR2 YFSETQ. This CDR3 is built from 15 residues. The CDR3: CASSLSRGLNTEAFF. The CDR3 DNA sequence: TGCGCCAGCAGCTTGTCCCGGGGGTTGAACACTGAAGCTTTCTTT.

This clonotype was detected ten times or more. CDR3 sequence reads: CAISGAKGQYPSTDTQYF. CDR3 in DNA: TGTGCCATCAGTGGGGCTAAGGGACAGTATCCTAGCACAGATACGCAGTATTTT. J is TRBJ2-3 and V is TRBV10-3; 7 bases align to TRBD1. J was trimmed by 0 bases and V by 4 bases; bases with no gene match: 13. The CDR3 contains 18 residues. CDR1 is ENHRY and CDR2 is SYGVKD in the germline V gene.

This clonotype came up many times. The chain carries TRBV9 and TRBJ1-3; 9 bases match TRBD1. Germline V gene lookup returns CDR1 SGDLS and CDR2 YYNGEE. This CDR3 has 20 residues. V shed 2 bases, J shed 2 bases, and the junction held 17 bases outside the gene matches. This CDR3 reads CASSVAPGAGDRVAGNTIYF. In DNA form, the CDR3 reads TGTGCCAGCAGCGTTGCACCGGGAGCTGGGGACAGGGTAGCTGGAAACACCATATATTTT.

In this sample, this clonotype turned up many times. The V gene is TRBV2, the J gene TRBJ2-5; D might be TRBD1 (6 bases). The germline gives CDR1 SNHLY, CDR2 FYNNEI. The CDR3 runs 14 residues. V was clipped by 6 bases and J by 4 bases, with 15 bases between them. CDR3 protein: CASRITGLRETQYF. In nucleotides, the CDR3 is TGTGCCAGCAGGATAACAGGGCTCCGAGAGACCCAGTACTTC.

The chain carries TRBV3-1 and TRBJ2-1; TRBD2 aligns across 9 bases. V gave up 3 bases and J gave up 1 base; unmatched junction bases: 4. The CDR3 covers 16 residues. The V gene's germline CDR1 is LGHDT and CDR2 YNNKEL (reference sequence). CDR3 region: CASSHLAGVSYNEQFF. CDR3 nucleotide sequence: TGTGCCAGCAGCCATTTAGCGGGAGTTTCCTACAATGAGCAGTTCTTC.

V gene TRBV11-2 combines with J gene TRBJ2-1, with TRBD2 as a possible D gene (6 bases). The V gene's germline CDR1 is SGHAT and CDR2 FQNNGV. The CDR3 has 14 amino acids. Deletions cut 5 bases from V and 5 bases from J, with 13 bases between. CDR3 sequence: CASSLGLLNNEQFF. The CDR3 DNA follows: TGTGCCAGCAGCCTGGGACTCCTCAACAATGAGCAGTTCTTC. The complete variable domain, with remaining parts taken from reference TRBV11-2 and TRBJ2-1, reads EAGVAQSPRYKIIEKRQSVAFWCNPISGHATLYWYQQILGQGPKLLIQFQNNGVVDDSQLPKDRFSAERLKGVDSTLKIQPAKLEDSAVYLCASSLGLLNNEQFFGPGTRLTVL.

This clonotype has a count of ten or more. This chain joins TRBV29-1 and TRBJ2-1; D not certain. Germline CDR1 reads SQVTM; CDR2 reads ANQGSEA. This CDR3 contains 12 residues. Trimming shortened V by 3 bases and J by 8 bases, and 11 bases separated the two germline ends. The CDR3 sequence is CSVDTPWDEQFF. CDR3 coding DNA: TGCAGCGTTGACACACCCTGGGATGAGCAGTTCTTC.

In its sample, this clonotype was seen a few times. The gene calls are TRBV30 and TRBJ1-5; D gene unclear. Germline-derived CDR1 and CDR2 are GTSNPN and SVGIG (reference sequence). CDR3 length: 13 residues. Trimming shortened V by 2 bases and J by 5 bases, and 10 bases separated the two germline ends. DNA for the CDR3: TGTGCCTGGAGTAACGGGCACCATCAGCCCCAGCATTTT. Encoded protein: CAWSNGHHQPQHF.

The table lists this clonotype with a few counts. This chain connects TRBV12-3 or TRBV12-4 to TRBJ1-2; a possible D gene is TRBD1 (5 bases). Trimming shortened V by 6 bases and J by 5 bases, and 16 bases separated the two germline ends. CDR3 length equals 14 residues. For the CDR3, the DNA is TGTGCCAGCAGACAACTCGGGACGCTTTATGGCTACACCTTC. It yields the protein CASRQLGTLYGYTF.

The chain is built from TRBV30 and TRBJ2-7; no definite D call. The V end was cut by 1 base, the J end by 3 bases, with 10 bases between. The CDR3 covers 13 residues. In germline, CDR1 is GTSNPN, CDR2 SVGIG (reference sequence). The CDR3 bases are TGTGCCTGGAGTGCGACTTTATACTACGAGCAGTACTTC. Translating it yields CAWSATLYYEQYF.

This clonotype was counted many times. The rearrangement uses TRBV2 and TRBJ2-3; TRBD1 agrees at 8 bases. Trimming took 4 bases from V and 3 from J; bases not matched to a gene: 15. CDR3 length equals 18 residues. Germline V lookup: CDR1 SNHLY, CDR2 FYNNEI. As DNA, the CDR3 is TGTGCCAGCAGTGGGGGTGGCAGGGCAGGGGGCTATACAGATACGCAGTATTTT. It codes for CASSGGGRAGGYTDTQYF.

This clonotype was counted ten times or more. The rearrangement joins TRBV6-1 to TRBJ2-5; the match to TRBD1 covers 8 bases. Germline V gene data show CDR1 as MNHNS and CDR2 as SASEGT. This CDR3 contains 15 residues. Trimming took 3 bases from V and 4 from J; bases not matched to a gene: 7. The CDR3 loop is CASSDPGQGAETQYF. The CDR3 DNA is TGTGCCAGCAGTGACCCTGGGCAGGGGGCAGAGACCCAGTACTTC.

This clonotype was counted between two and nine times. The CDR3 loop is CASSYGLATTGELFF. In DNA form, the CDR3 reads TGTGCCAGCAGTTATGGGCTAGCGACCACCGGGGAGCTGTTTTTT. The gene calls are TRBV6-1 and TRBJ2-2; the D gene is possibly TRBD2 (6 bases). CDR1 is MNHNS, CDR2 SASEGT, per germline. The CDR3 contains 15 residues. The V and J ends lost 5 bases and 4 bases respectively, with 14 bases between them.

The V and J genes are TRBV14 and TRBJ1-2; TRBD1 aligns across 7 bases. CDR3 length: 16 residues. V lost 0 bases and J lost 0; bases outside the gene matches: 4. Germline assignment: CDR1 SGHDN and CDR2 FVKESK. CDR3 in DNA: TGTGCCAGCAGCCAAGAACCACAGGGGCCTAACTATGGCTACACCTTC. Its translation: CASSQEPQGPNYGYTF.

This chain links TRBV28 with TRBJ1-5; D is perhaps TRBD1 (5 bases). Germline V gene lookup returns CDR1 MDHEN and CDR2 SYDVKM. Trimming removed 5 bases at V and 3 bases at J, with 20 bases between. This CDR3 region has 17 residues. CDR3 nucleotides: TGTGCCAGCAGTCCAATACAGGACGGGTCGTTCAATCAGCCCCAGCATTTT. Its protein product is CASSPIQDGSFNQPQHF.

This clonotype showed up many times. This chain links TRBV10-3 with TRBJ1-2; a weak D match, TRBD1 (6 bases). The V and J ends lost 2 bases and 8 bases respectively, with 21 bases between them. Germline lookup yields CDR1 ENHRY and CDR2 SYGVKD. This CDR3 spans 16 amino acids. CDR3 residues: CAISEQGGARYGGYTF. For the CDR3, the DNA is TGTGCCATCAGTGAGCAAGGGGGGGCCCGGTATGGAGGCTACACCTTC.

This clonotype came up a few times. The gene calls are TRBV20-1 and TRBJ2-6; the match to TRBD2 covers 9 bases. Germline loops: CDR1 DFQATT, CDR2 SNEGSKA (reference sequence). Trimming at V came to 4 bases and at J to 1 base, leaving 11 bases not matched to a gene. This CDR3 contains 18 residues. The CDR3 here is CSANRRLAEGSGANVLTF. CDR3 sequence (DNA): TGCAGTGCTAATCGTCGACTAGCGGAGGGGTCTGGGGCCAACGTCCTGACTTTC.